Presented here are 26 T cell receptor beta chains from one specimen sequenced in a study of blood T cell repertoires in COVID-19. The method was immunoSEQ multiplex PCR; TCRdb's version includes in-frame clones alone and lacks a portion of them. This sample yields some 520,000 clones, of which 75% to 90% are seen a single time; approximately 0.9% belongs to the top ten. The sample was peripheral blood. All receptors come from a man in his late teens or twenties with COVID-19, enrolled during active disease.

V usage is TRBV6-2 or TRBV6-3 and J usage is TRBJ2-1, with D possibly being TRBD1 (6 bases). The germline V gene has CDR1 MNHEY and CDR2 SVGEGT. The CDR3 consists of 15 residues. The V end lost 6 bases, the J end lost 2 bases, and 14 bases lay between the germline ends. CDR3 coding DNA: TGTGCCAGCAGCCCCTCGGGACATACCTACAATGAGCAGTTCTTC. Its protein product is CASSPSGHTYNEQFF.

The chain recombines TRBV16 with TRBJ2-7; TRBD1 matches at 10 bases. The CDR3 spans 18 residues. Trimming removed 0 bases from V and 3 bases from J; junction bases left unmatched: 11. Germline values: CDR1 KGHSY, CDR2 FQNENV. The CDR3 bases are TGTGCCAGCAGCCAATCCCGTAAGGCAGGACAGGGGGACTACGAGCAGTACTTC. This sequence encodes CASSQSRKAGQGDYEQYF.

On this clone itself: Compared with germline, one end of the junction differs, possibly owing to a read error. V gene TRBV6-1 combines with J gene TRBJ1-3, with 9 bases lining up with TRBD1. The CDR3 runs 13 residues. From germline, CDR1 is MNHNS and CDR2 SASEGT. The CDR3 DNA follows: TGTGCCAGCAGGGAAGGACAGGGGAACACCATATATTTT. Translation gives CASREGQGNTIYF.

The rearrangement uses TRBV3-1 (or the pseudogene TRBV3-2) and TRBJ2-5; 7 bases fit TRBD2. V gave up 4 bases and J gave up 5 bases; unmatched junction bases: 13. Germline V gene sequence: CDR1 LGHDT, CDR2 YNNKEL (reference sequence). This CDR3 spans 16 amino acids. The CDR3 DNA follows: TGTGCCAGCAGCCGCCTTGGGGGGGTATCTTCGGAGACCCAGTACTTC. This encodes CASSRLGGVSSETQYF.

The chain uses TRBV28 and TRBJ2-2; 10 bases map to TRBD2. CDR1 and CDR2 (germline): MDHEN, SYDVKM. V trimming: 6 bases; J trimming: 6 bases; junction bases outside the gene matches: 4. This CDR3 is built from 14 residues. The CDR3 here is CASRSSGRSGELFF. CDR3 sequence (DNA): TGTGCCAGCAGGTCTAGCGGGAGATCCGGGGAGCTGTTTTTT.

The chain recombines TRBV6-5 with TRBJ1-4, with 9 bases identical to TRBD1. This CDR3 has 15 residues. CDR1 MNHEY and CDR2 SVGAGI come from the germline V gene. The V gene end was trimmed by 5 bases and the J gene end by 8 bases; junction bases not matched to a gene: 9. CDR3 residues: CASSQTGTGREKLFF. CDR3 nucleotide sequence: TGTGCCAGCAGTCAAACCGGGACAGGGCGGGAAAAACTGTTTTTT.

The rearrangement joins TRBV30 to TRBJ2-1, with 8 bases lining up with TRBD2. Unmatched junction bases numbered 11, after V lost 0 bases and J lost 16 bases. Germline CDR1 GTSNPN, CDR2 SVGIG (reference sequence). This CDR3 region has 13 residues. The CDR3 region is CAWSVVIAGPYFF. In DNA, the CDR3 is TGTGCCTGGAGTGTTGTGATAGCGGGGCCGTATTTCTTC.

This clone was seen a few times. The J gene is TRBJ1-1, the V gene TRBV11-2; D uncertain. The CDR3 extends over 15 amino acids. V dropped 0 bases and J dropped 4 bases, with 12 bases sitting between them. The germline V gene has CDR1 SGHAT and CDR2 FQNNGV. The CDR3 DNA follows: TGTGCCAGCAGCTTAGAAATGCTCGGGAGCACTGAAGCTTTCTTT. Protein: CASSLEMLGSTEAFF.

The chain links TRBV6-5 to TRBJ1-5; D unclear. The V end was cut by 6 bases, the J end by 6 bases, with 15 bases between. The CDR3 has 14 amino acids. Germline V gene sequence: CDR1 MNHEY, CDR2 SVGAGI. The CDR3 protein is CASRNWEVLQPQHF. The CDR3 DNA reads TGTGCCAGCAGAAACTGGGAGGTGCTTCAGCCCCAGCATTTT.

The chain has TRBV5-1 and TRBJ2-5, with TRBD1 matching over 9 bases. Germline V gives CDR1 SGHRS, CDR2 YFSETQ. The CDR3 runs 17 residues. The junction had 14 bases not matched to a gene; V was cut back by 5 bases and J by 3 bases. The CDR3 DNA sequence: TGCGCCAGCAGGGCGGGACAGGGTGTCCAGCGGAAAGAGACCCAGTACTTC. Its translation: CASRAGQGVQRKETQYF.

This chain joins TRBV12-5 and TRBJ2-7; TRBD2 is a possible D gene (6 bases). V lost 4 bases to trimming and J lost 3 bases, with 13 bases between them. Germline CDR1 and CDR2: LGHNT and FRNRAP. The CDR3 consists of 14 residues. The CDR3 reads CASGSNGGIYEQYF. In DNA form, the CDR3 reads TGTGCTAGTGGTTCGAACGGGGGAATCTACGAGCAGTACTTC.

V is TRBV10-1 and J is TRBJ2-7; D gene uncertain. V lost 4 bases to trimming and J lost 6 bases, with 19 bases between them. Germline CDR1 and CDR2: WNHNN and SYGVQD (reference sequence). The CDR3 runs to 15 residues. DNA of the CDR3: TGCGCCAGCAGTGTGGCAAGCGATCAAATCAGCGAGCAGTACTTC. It yields the protein CASSVASDQISEQYF.

The chain recombines TRBV19 with TRBJ1-2; D is unresolved. Trimming cost V 5 bases and J 0 bases, with 10 bases left between them. The CDR3 contains 14 residues. Germline assignment: CDR1 LNHDA and CDR2 SQIVND (reference sequence). Here the CDR3 reads CASSSMTTNYGYTF. DNA for the CDR3: TGTGCCAGTAGTTCTATGACAACTAACTATGGCTACACCTTC.

The chain recombines TRBV28 with TRBJ2-7, with 7 bases identical to TRBD1. With 5 bases clipped from V and 4 bases from J, the junction kept 8 bases outside the gene matches. Germline V lookup: CDR1 MDHEN, CDR2 SYDVKM. The CDR3 is 14 amino acids. CDR3 loop: CASSAGTDQYEQYF. The CDR3 DNA sequence: TGTGCCAGCAGTGCCGGGACAGACCAATACGAGCAGTACTTC.

The chain couples TRBV28 to TRBJ1-5, with D possibly matching TRBD1 (5 bases). The CDR3 loop spans 14 amino acids. CDR1 MDHEN and CDR2 SYDVKM come from the germline V gene. V dropped 6 bases and J dropped 7 bases, with 16 bases sitting between them. CDR3 DNA sequence: TGTGCCAGCAGACCTCAGGGCGGATGGCAGCCCCAGCATTTT. Protein product: CASRPQGGWQPQHF.

The chain couples TRBV4-2 to TRBJ1-1; the D is unclear. Looked up from germline, CDR1 is LGHNA and CDR2 is YNFKEQ. The length of the CDR3 is 16 residues. V shed 4 bases and J shed 1 base, with 16 bases lying between them. The CDR3 region is CASSPSGWGSNTEAFF. The CDR3 DNA is TGTGCCAGCAGCCCCTCGGGGTGGGGATCGAACACTGAAGCTTTCTTT.

This clone was picked up a small number of times. The genes are TRBV5-1 and TRBJ2-2; the D gene is possibly TRBD1 (5 bases). Germline loops: CDR1 SGHRS, CDR2 YFSETQ. The CDR3 contains 15 residues. Trimming took 0 bases from V and 6 from J, leaving 12 bases between them. CDR3 coding DNA: TGCGCCAGCAGCTTGGTGCAGGGTGAGGCCGGGGAGCTGTTTTTT. It yields the protein CASSLVQGEAGELFF. The full variable domain, rest sourced from reference TRBV5-1 and TRBJ2-2, is KAGVTQTPRYLIKTRGQQVTLSCSPISGHRSVSWYQQTPGQGLQFLFEYFSETQRNKGNFPGRFSGRQFSNSRSEMNVSTLELGDSALYLCASSLVQGEAGELFFGEGSRLTVL.

This clone was observed a single time. Other nucleotide sequences from this sample produce the same CDR3. The chain joins TRBV5-1 to TRBJ2-3; D gene uncertain. The V and J ends lost 0 bases and 4 bases respectively, with 3 bases between them. The CDR3 loop spans 12 amino acids. Germline CDR1 and CDR2: SGHRS and YFSETQ. The chain's CDR3 is CASSLGADTQYF. The CDR3, as DNA: TGCGCCAGCAGCTTGGGCGCAGATACGCAGTATTTT.

The chain joins TRBV2 to TRBJ2-7; D uncertain. The V and J ends lost 0 bases and 2 bases respectively, with 11 bases between them. Germline V lookup: CDR1 SNHLY, CDR2 FYNNEI. The CDR3 has 15 amino acids. The CDR3 sequence is CASSEAGGGAYEQYF. The CDR3 DNA sequence: TGTGCCAGCAGTGAAGCCGGCGGTGGCGCCTACGAGCAGTACTTC.

This sequence joins TRBV7-3 and TRBJ2-2; 8 nucleotides align to TRBD2. Germline trimming cut 5 bases from V and 5 bases from J; bases unmatched to any gene: 13. The CDR3 totals 17 residues. Germline V gene lookup returns CDR1 SGHTA and CDR2 FQGTGA. In nucleotides, the CDR3 is TGTGCCAGCAGCCCACTGGCGGGAGGTTTGAGGACCGGGGAGCTGTTTTTT. Its protein product is CASSPLAGGLRTGELFF.

The chain recombines TRBV18 with TRBJ1-4; 8 nucleotides agree with TRBD1. The V gene's germline CDR1 is KGHSH and CDR2 LQKENI. This CDR3 comprises 16 residues. V lost 2 bases, J lost 5 bases, and 7 bases stayed unmatched. In DNA form, the CDR3 reads TGTGCCAGCTCACCAAGACCGGGACAGGCCAATGAAAAACTGTTTTTT. This sequence encodes CASSPRPGQANEKLFF.

This chain connects TRBV5-1 to TRBJ2-3, with a tentative D call TRBD2 (5 bases). CDR3 length: 15 residues. CDR1 and CDR2 from the germline V gene are SGHRS and YFSETQ. Deletions cut 0 bases from V and 6 bases from J, with 14 bases between. CDR3 protein: CASSLGGRGSDTQYF. In DNA form, the CDR3 reads TGCGCCAGCAGCTTGGGTGGGAGAGGTTCCGATACGCAGTATTTT.

The chain links TRBV7-2 to TRBJ2-7; D gene uncertain. Germline V gene sequence: CDR1 SGHTA, CDR2 FQGNSA. V shed 2 bases and J shed 4 bases, with 6 bases lying between them. The CDR3 runs to 12 residues. CDR3 loop: CASSLLGYEQYF. The CDR3 nucleotides are TGTGCCAGCAGCTTACTAGGATACGAGCAGTACTTC.

CDR3 nucleotide sequence: TGTGCCAGCAGGACCTTTGGAGTCGATGAGCAGTTCTTC. It yields the protein CASRTFGVDEQFF. V and J are TRBV27 and TRBJ2-1; the D is unclear. Germline-derived CDR1 and CDR2 are MNHEY and SMNVEV (reference sequence). Trimming shortened V by 6 bases and J by 8 bases, and 14 bases separated the two germline ends. The CDR3 consists of 13 residues.

The chain recombines TRBV10-1 with TRBJ2-1; 11 nucleotides match TRBD1. The germline gives CDR1 WNHNN, CDR2 SYGVQD (reference sequence). The CDR3 spans 14 residues. With V trimmed by 6 bases and J by 8 bases, 6 bases remained unmatched. Written as DNA, the CDR3 is TGCGCCAGCAGCCGGGACAGGGGGTTCGATGAGCAGTTCTTC. This encodes CASSRDRGFDEQFF.

V is TRBV30 and J is TRBJ2-3; unclear D gene. The CDR3 totals 12 residues. V lost 0 bases and J lost 1, with 2 bases in between. The V gene's germline CDR1 is GTSNPN and CDR2 SVGIG (reference sequence). The CDR3: CAWSVGTDTQYF. The CDR3, as DNA: TGTGCCTGGAGTGTCGGCACAGATACGCAGTATTTT.